This TCR beta chain was sequenced in a study of T cells in Graves' hyperthyroidism and ophthalmopathy (dated 2019 in TCRdb). Context from the whole study: Peripheral blood samples were taken at the time of initial diagnosis, prior to any treatment. Following sampling, methimazole starting at 30 mg daily was given to hyperthyroidism patients, and high-dose intravenous methylprednisolone was given to ophthalmopathy patients. To identify TCR V-J signatures that set the groups apart, the researchers used a discovery cohort of about a hundred patients, made up of roughly 40 with Graves' ophthalmopathy and 57 with stable Graves' hyperthyroidism. The roughly 90 discovery patients were divided at random into training and test sets in a 7:3 ratio. Prospective prediction of ophthalmopathy was tested in an independent validation cohort consisting of some 20 hyperthyroidism patients and approximately 16 patients who later progressed to ophthalmopathy. The paper reports TCR Vbeta CDR3 sequencing of some 140 peripheral blood samples: around 45 ophthalmopathy, approximately 74 hyperthyroidism and 17 progressor patients. The study also compared thyroid tissue and blood T-cell repertoires from about six Graves' hyperthyroidism patients.

Stable Graves' hyperthyroidism was defined as no progression to ophthalmopathy during 18 months of follow-up. Hyperthyroidism patients were newly diagnosed, with disease duration under 2 months, and aged 18 to 65 years. The study excluded patients with uncontrolled infections, other autoimmune diseases, pregnancy or lactation. Diagnoses were established on the basis of clinical symptoms, serum thyroxine and TRAb, thyroid ultrasound, and orbital computed tomography. PBMCs were separated from roughly 10 ml of fresh peripheral blood using Ficoll-Paque density gradient centrifugation. Total RNA was extracted with Trizol reagent, and quality was checked on an Agilent 2100 Bioanalyzer. V is clipped by 5 bases and J by 1 base, and the sequence between their germline boundaries is 17 bases long. CDR1 and CDR2, per the germline V gene, are SNHLY and FYNNEI. Spanning cysteine to phenylalanine, the CDR3 consists of 16 amino acids. Only CDR3 DNA is held: 48 bases, read in frame from base 1.

The TCR beta CDR3 regions were amplified from the RNA transcripts. For the first round of RT-PCR on the TCR CDR3, the HTBI primer set was used together with the Qiagen OneStep RT-PCR kit. The libraries were constructed in a second round of multiplex PCR and then size-selected and purified. Paired-end sequencing of the libraries was performed with 100 bp reads on an Illumina HiSeq2000. Concerning the study's data processing: SOAPnuke was used to process the raw data, throwing out any read that contained adapters or uncalled bases, had a mean Phred below 15, or lacked an exact constant-primer or identifier match. High-quality paired reads were merged with COPE v1.2.5, and unique nucleotide sequences were defined as clonotypes. Clonotypes were aligned to IMGT TRBV, TRBD and TRBJ reference segments using MiTCR v1.1. The analysis included only V-J combinations with a frequency above 0.0001, which together covered around 99% of the repertoires. The TCS score was defined as F50 (clonal expansion) divided by E x V (chaos), with BLOSUM62-based TCRdist calculated between CDR3 peptides within each V-J. Welch's t-statistics and random forest reduced 514 V-J features to roughly 13, which were used in a naive Bayes classifier (R e1071). The similarity between thyroid and blood repertoires was quantified using the Morisita-Horn index. The public reads were quality trimmed at Q25 with fastp and then assembled into clones with MiXCR by TCRdb, keeping productive beta chains. Each record represents a unique CDR3 protein, reported with the most common genes and DNA among its rows. TCRdb assigned the V and J calls; the authors' analysis was not used. The sample yields approximately 870,000 distinct CDR3 sequences; about 38% were counted once. Of the sample, approximately 8.7% is held by the ten largest clones.

Regarding this clonotype: What antigen it recognizes has not been identified. It has no much larger one-base neighbor in the sample; base qualities were not kept.

What the research found in general, with its limitations: In validation, the model predicted progression to ophthalmopathy with 55% to 71% sensitivity and around 72% specificity, a median of around 6.6 months before onset. Most expanded thyroid clonotypes (frequency above 0.001) were also detected in blood, a finding suggesting that blood repertoires may reflect thyroid immune responses. No statistical method was used to fix the sample size in advance, and group allocation was not hidden from the investigators. Ophthalmopathy was separated from stable hyperthyroidism by a 13 V-J signature model, with over 85% sensitivity and about 81% specificity obtained in cross-validation and 80%/75% obtained in testing.

The TCR was taken from a young man with Graves' hyperthyroidism. The chain is made from TRBV2 and TRBJ1-2, with the identity of the D gene unclear. Material for sequencing was blood. CDR3 loop: CASSSPGNLLNYGYTF. The sequence in DNA is TGTGCCAGCAGTTCCCCCGGGAACCTGCTTAACTATGGCTACACCTTC.